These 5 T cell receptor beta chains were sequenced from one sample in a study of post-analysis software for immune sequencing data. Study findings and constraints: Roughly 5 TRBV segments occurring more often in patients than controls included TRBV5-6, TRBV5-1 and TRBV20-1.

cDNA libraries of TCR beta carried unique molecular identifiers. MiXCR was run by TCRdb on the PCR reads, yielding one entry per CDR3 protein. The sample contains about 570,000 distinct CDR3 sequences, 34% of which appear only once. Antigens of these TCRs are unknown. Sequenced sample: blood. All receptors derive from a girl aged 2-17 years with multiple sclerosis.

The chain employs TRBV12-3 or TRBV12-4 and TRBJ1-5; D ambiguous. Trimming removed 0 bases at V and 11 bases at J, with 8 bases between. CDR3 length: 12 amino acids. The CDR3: CASSLARHTQHF. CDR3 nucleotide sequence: TGTGCCAGCAGTTTAGCGAGGCATACCCAGCATTTT.

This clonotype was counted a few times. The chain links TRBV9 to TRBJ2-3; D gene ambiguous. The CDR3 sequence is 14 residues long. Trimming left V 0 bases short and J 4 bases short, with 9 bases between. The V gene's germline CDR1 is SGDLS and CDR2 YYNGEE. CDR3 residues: CASSVDLAPDTQYF. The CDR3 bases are TGTGCCAGCAGCGTAGATTTGGCGCCAGATACGCAGTATTTT.

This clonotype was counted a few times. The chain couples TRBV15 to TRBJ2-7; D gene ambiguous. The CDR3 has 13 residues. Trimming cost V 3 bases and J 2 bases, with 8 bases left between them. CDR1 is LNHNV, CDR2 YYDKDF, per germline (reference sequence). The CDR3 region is CATSSPQTYEQYF. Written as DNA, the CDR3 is TGTGCCACCAGCAGCCCGCAGACCTACGAGCAGTACTTC.

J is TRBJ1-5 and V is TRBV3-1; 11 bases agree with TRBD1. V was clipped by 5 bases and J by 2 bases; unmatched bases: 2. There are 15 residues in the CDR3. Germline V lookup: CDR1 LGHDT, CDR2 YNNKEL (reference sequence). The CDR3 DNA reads TGTGCCAGCAGCAAGGGACAGGGGGGCAATCAGCCCCAGCATTTT. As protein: CASSKGQGGNQPQHF.

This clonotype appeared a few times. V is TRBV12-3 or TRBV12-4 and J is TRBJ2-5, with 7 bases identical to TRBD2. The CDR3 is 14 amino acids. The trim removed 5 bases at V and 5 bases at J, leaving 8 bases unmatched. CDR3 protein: CASSPGGFGETQYF. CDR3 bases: TGTGCCAGCAGTCCCGGGGGGTTCGGGGAGACCCAGTACTTC.